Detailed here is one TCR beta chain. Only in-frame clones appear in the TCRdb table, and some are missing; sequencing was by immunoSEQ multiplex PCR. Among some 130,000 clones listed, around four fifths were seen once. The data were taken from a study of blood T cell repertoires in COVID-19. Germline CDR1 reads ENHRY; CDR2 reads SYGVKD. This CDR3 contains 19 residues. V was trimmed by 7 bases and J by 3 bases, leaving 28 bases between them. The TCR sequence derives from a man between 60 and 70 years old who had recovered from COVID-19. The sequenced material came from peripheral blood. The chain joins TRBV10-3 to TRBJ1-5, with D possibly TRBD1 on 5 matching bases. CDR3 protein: CAIKCSRTPLCGANQPQHF. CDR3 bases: TGTGCCATCAAATGTAGTAGGACACCCCTATGCGGGGCCAATCAGCCCCAGCATTTT.